This T cell receptor (beta chain) was recorded in a study of blood T cell repertoires in COVID-19. This table comes from immunoSEQ multiplex PCR, and its TCRdb copy is limited to in-frame clones, with some not included. The sample has fewer than 250,000 clones, 85% to 90% seen once. Participants, about 18 to 95 years old, spanned fewer than 30 US areas. The V and J ends lost 8 bases and 6 bases respectively, with 13 bases between them. The CDR3 is 12 amino acids. The germline gives CDR1 MNHEY, CDR2 SVGAGI. Sequencing was performed on PBMCs or T cells enriched from blood (not recorded which). This TCR was sampled from a man aged 30 to 39 who had been exposed to COVID-19. The chain couples TRBV6-5 to TRBJ1-1; D remains ambiguous. CDR3: CASGGLRSEAFF. For the CDR3, the DNA is TGTGCCAGCGGAGGGTTAAGATCTGAAGCTTTCTTT.